One sample yielded the 2 T cell receptor beta chains listed below, sequenced in a study of T-cell reconstitution after alpha-beta-depleted transplantation in children. The TCRbeta library was prepared with unique molecular identifiers. TCRdb re-derived calls from the PCR reads in MiXCR, one entry per CDR3 protein. The table shows 530,000 or so distinct CDR3 sequences, with approximately 30% occurring only once. Source: PBMCs, taken before TCRalphabeta/CD19-depleted stem cell transplant. The source of these receptors is a boy younger than two with Wiskott-Aldrich syndrome, due to receive a stem cell transplant.

The rearrangement joins TRBV30 to TRBJ1-5; perhaps TRBD1 as D (5 bases). Germline values: CDR1 GTSNPN, CDR2 SVGIG (reference sequence). The CDR3 covers 13 residues. The V gene lost 2 bases and the J gene lost 5 bases, with 10 bases spanning the gap. This CDR3 is CAWSPGGDQPQHF. The CDR3 bases are TGTGCCTGGAGTCCCGGGGGGGATCAGCCCCAGCATTTT. Filled out from reference TRBV30 and TRBJ1-5, the complete variable domain reads SQTIHQWPATLVQPVGSPLSLECTVEGTSNPNLYWYRQAAGRGLQLLFYSVGIGQISSEVPQNLSASRPQDRQFILSSKKLLLSDSGFYLCAWSPGGDQPQHFGDGTRLSIL.

CDR3 sequence (DNA): TGTGCCAGCTCACCACCGTCAACTTATACGCAGTATTTT. Amino acid sequence: CASSPPSTYTQYF. This sequence joins TRBV18 and TRBJ2-3, with D unresolved. V lost 0 bases and J 7 bases, leaving 8 bases between the germline ends. The CDR3 covers 13 residues. Germline lookup yields CDR1 KGHSH and CDR2 LQKENI.